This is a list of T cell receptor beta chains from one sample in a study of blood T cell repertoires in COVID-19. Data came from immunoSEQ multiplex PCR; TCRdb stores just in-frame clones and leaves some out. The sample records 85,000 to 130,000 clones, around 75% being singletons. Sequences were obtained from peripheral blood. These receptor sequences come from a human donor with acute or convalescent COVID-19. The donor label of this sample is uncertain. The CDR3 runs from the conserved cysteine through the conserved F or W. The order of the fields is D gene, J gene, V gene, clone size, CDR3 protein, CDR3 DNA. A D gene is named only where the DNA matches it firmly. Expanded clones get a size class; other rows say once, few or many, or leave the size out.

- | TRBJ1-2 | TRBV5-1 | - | CASSLQGEDYGYTF | TGCGCCAGCAGCTTACAGGGAGAAGACTATGGCTACACCTTC
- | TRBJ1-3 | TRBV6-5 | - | CASTRDGSSGNTIYF | TGTGCCAGCACCCGGGACGGGAGCTCTGGAAACACCATATATTTT
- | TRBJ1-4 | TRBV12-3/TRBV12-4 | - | CASSRLTLEKLFF | TGTGCCAGCAGTCGGTTAACCCTGGAGAAACTGTTTTTT
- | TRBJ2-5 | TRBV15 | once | CATRSRVAETQYF | TGTGCCACCAGATCGAGAGTCGCGGAGACCCAGTACTTC
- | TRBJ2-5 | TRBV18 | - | CASSPSGQETQYF | TGTGCCAGCTCACCCTCGGGGCAAGAGACCCAGTACTTC
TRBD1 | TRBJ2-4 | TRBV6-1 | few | CASSELGGSKNIQYF | TGTGCCAGCAGTGAATTAGGGGGCTCCAAAAACATTCAGTACTTC
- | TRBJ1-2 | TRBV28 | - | CASRQLPGGYTF | TGTGCCAGCAGGCAACTCCCAGGGGGCTACACCTTC
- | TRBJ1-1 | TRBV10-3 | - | CAISESKRENPASTEAFF | TGTGCCATCAGTGAGTCGAAAAGGGAGAATCCGGCGAGCACTGAAGCTTTCTTT
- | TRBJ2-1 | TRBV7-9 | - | CASSTPKRGIVSSYNEQFF | TGTGCCAGCAGCACCCCCAAAAGGGGCATCGTAAGCTCCTACAATGAGCAGTTCTTC
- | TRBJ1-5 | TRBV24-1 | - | CATSDPRFAEPQHF | TGTGCCACCAGTGATCCCCGTTTCGCGGAGCCCCAGCATTTT
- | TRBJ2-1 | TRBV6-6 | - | CASSYPGRGSNEQFF | TGTGCCAGCAGTTACCCGGGCCGAGGGTCGAATGAGCAGTTCTTC
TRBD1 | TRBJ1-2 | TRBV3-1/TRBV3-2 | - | CASSRQGNYGYTF | TGTGCCAGCAGCCGACAGGGGAACTATGGCTACACCTTC
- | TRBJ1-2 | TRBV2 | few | CASSGMRQSYGYTF | TGTGCCAGCAGTGGGATGAGGCAAAGCTATGGCTACACCTTC
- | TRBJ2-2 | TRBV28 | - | CASIQAGSWELLNTGELFF | TGTGCCAGCATACAAGCAGGCTCTTGGGAGCTCTTGAACACCGGGGAGCTGTTTTTT
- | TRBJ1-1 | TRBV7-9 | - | CASSLASEAFF | TGTGCCAGCAGCTTAGCCTCTGAAGCTTTCTTT
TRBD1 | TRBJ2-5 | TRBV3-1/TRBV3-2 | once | CASSQTGRGETQYF | TGTGCCAGCAGCCAGACAGGGCGTGGGGAGACCCAGTACTTC
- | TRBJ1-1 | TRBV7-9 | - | CASSLTLSGDTEAFF | TGTGCCAGCAGCTTGACCCTGAGCGGGGACACTGAAGCTTTCTTT
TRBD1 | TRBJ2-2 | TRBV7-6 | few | CASRAGTGNTGELFF | TGTGCCAGCAGGGCCGGGACAGGGAACACCGGGGAGCTGTTTTTT
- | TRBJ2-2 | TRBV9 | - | CASSVRGGQNTGELFF | TGTGCCAGCAGCGTACGGGGAGGTCAGAACACCGGGGAGCTGTTTTTT
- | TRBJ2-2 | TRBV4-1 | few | CASASYLWGEYTGELFF | TGCGCCAGCGCAAGTTATTTATGGGGGGAGTACACCGGGGAGCTGTTTTTT
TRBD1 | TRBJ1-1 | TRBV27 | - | CASSPGQGRNTEAFF | TGTGCCAGCAGTCCGGGACAGGGGCGAAATACTGAAGCTTTCTTT
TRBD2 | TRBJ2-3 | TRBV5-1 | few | CASSALAGGRTDTQYF | TGCGCCAGCAGCGCCTTGGCGGGGGGTCGCACAGATACGCAGTATTTT
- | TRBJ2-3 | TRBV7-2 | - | CASSTTTTDTQYF | TGTGCCAGCAGCACGACTACCACAGATACGCAGTATTTT
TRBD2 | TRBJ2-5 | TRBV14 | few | CASSQGRGGLAGRETQYF | TGTGCCAGCAGCCAAGGGCGAGGGGGACTAGCAGGTCGAGAGACCCAGTACTTC
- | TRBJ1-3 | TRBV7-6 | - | CASSLTDISGNTIYF | TGTGCCAGCAGCTTGACAGACATCTCTGGAAACACCATATATTTT
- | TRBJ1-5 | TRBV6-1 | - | CASSEGRGPYQPQHF | TGTGCCAGCAGTGAGGGTAGGGGCCCCTATCAGCCCCAGCATTTT
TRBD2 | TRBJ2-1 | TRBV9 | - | CASSPQAGRSYNEQFF | TGTGCCAGCAGCCCCCAAGCGGGACGCTCCTACAATGAGCAGTTCTTC